One sample yielded the 26 T cell receptor beta chains listed below, sequenced in a study of blood T cell repertoires in COVID-19. Method: immunoSEQ multiplex PCR; TCRdb's copy keeps in-frame clones and lacks some. Counted here are around 340,000 clones, about nine tenths occurring once; the ten biggest clones make up approximately 0.93%. The material sequenced was PBMCs or T cells enriched from blood (not recorded which). The receptors here all came from a woman in her twenties or thirties who had been exposed to COVID-19.

This clone was seen a handful of times. The chain is built from TRBV5-1 and TRBJ2-7; 12 bases align to TRBD2. Germline-derived CDR1 and CDR2 are SGHRS and YFSETQ. The CDR3 is 15 residues long. V shed 1 base, J shed 4 bases, and the junction held 3 bases outside the gene matches. The CDR3 is CASSLTSGGIYEQYF. The CDR3 coding sequence is TGCGCCAGCAGCTTGACTAGCGGGGGGATTTACGAGCAGTACTTC.

This chain joins TRBV5-8 and TRBJ2-2, with TRBD2 as a possible D gene (6 bases). Germline values: CDR1 SGHTS, CDR2 YDEGEE. Deletions cut 3 bases from V and 0 bases from J, with 12 bases between. The CDR3 length is 16 residues. CDR3 in DNA: TGTGCCAGCAGCTGGGGTACGGGGGCGAACACCGGGGAGCTGTTTTTT. Its protein is CASSWGTGANTGELFF.

J is TRBJ2-7 and V is TRBV4-2; D unresolved. The CDR3 length is 14 residues. V was trimmed by 1 base and J by 3 bases, leaving 10 bases between them. Germline lookup yields CDR1 LGHNA and CDR2 YNFKEQ. The CDR3 region is CASSQGNTIYEQYF. As DNA, the CDR3 is TGTGCCAGCAGCCAAGGTAACACCATCTACGAGCAGTACTTC.

This rearrangement joins TRBV9 to TRBJ2-5; the D is unclear. Germline lookup yields CDR1 SGDLS and CDR2 YYNGEE. V lost 4 bases to trimming and J lost 2 bases, with 9 bases between them. This CDR3 has 13 residues. DNA for the CDR3: TGTGCCAGCAGCCCGAGGCCACAAGAGACCCAGTACTTC. Amino acid sequence: CASSPRPQETQYF. The full variable domain, completed using reference TRBV9 and TRBJ2-5, is DSGVTQTPKHLITATGQRVTLRCSPRSGDLSVYWYQQSLDQGLQFLIQYYNGEERAKGNILERFSAQQFPDLHSELNLSSLELGDSALYFCASSPRPQETQYFGPGTRLLVL.

The chain couples TRBV19 to TRBJ1-5; weak D call: TRBD1 (6 bases). Germline V CDR1 and CDR2: LNHDA, SQIVND (reference sequence). The CDR3 runs to 17 residues. Trimming cost V 4 bases and J 3 bases, with 19 bases left between them. CDR3 sequence reads: CASSRNPGTNINQPQHF. The CDR3 nucleotides read TGTGCCAGTAGTAGGAACCCCGGGACAAATATCAATCAGCCCCAGCATTTT.

This rearrangement joins TRBV7-6 to TRBJ1-6, with a weak D call TRBD1 (5 bases). CDR1 SGHVS and CDR2 FNYEAQ come from the germline V gene. Trimming stripped 0 bases from V and 9 bases from J, with 15 bases between. CDR3 size: 16 residues. CDR3 coding DNA: TGTGCCAGCAGCTTAGCATCGGCAGGGCACACTTCACCCCTCCACTTT. This sequence encodes CASSLASAGHTSPLHF. Full variable domain (rest looked up from reference TRBV7-6 and TRBJ1-6): GAGVSQSPRYKVTKRGQDVALRCDPISGHVSLYWYRQALGQGPEFLTYFNYEAQQDKSGLPNDRFSAERPEGSISTLTIQRTEQRDSAMYRCASSLASAGHTSPLHFGNGTRLTVT.

This clone was recorded only once. The chain combines TRBV6-5 with TRBJ1-1; TRBD1 matches at 7 bases. This CDR3 comprises 13 residues. Trimming removed 6 bases from V and 11 bases from J; junction bases left unmatched: 12. The germline CDR1 and CDR2 sequences are MNHEY and SVGAGI. Here the CDR3 reads CASSPPGGRSAFF. CDR3 nucleotide sequence: TGTGCCAGCAGCCCCCCAGGGGGTAGGTCCGCTTTCTTT.

This rearrangement joins TRBV7-2 to TRBJ1-5; D gene unclear. Trimming took 8 bases from V and 0 from J, leaving 14 bases between them. Per germline, CDR1 SGHTA and CDR2 FQGNSA. The CDR3 runs 15 residues. The CDR3 loop is CASQWAVYSNQPQHF. The CDR3 DNA reads TGTGCCAGCCAATGGGCTGTCTATAGCAATCAGCCCCAGCATTTT. Using reference TRBV7-2 and TRBJ1-5 for the parts outside the CDR3, the full variable domain is GAGVSQSPSNKVTEKGKDVELRCDPISGHTALYWYRQSLGQGLEFLIYFQGNSAPDKSGLPSDRFSAERTGGSVSTLTIQRTQQEDSAVYLCASQWAVYSNQPQHFGDGTRLSIL.

This chain uses TRBV18 with TRBJ2-1, with 14 nucleotides matching TRBD2. The CDR3 length is 18 residues. V lost 1 base, J lost 6 bases, and 8 bases stayed unmatched. Germline loops: CDR1 KGHSH, CDR2 LQKENI. The CDR3 sequence: CASSPRLAGGPKGNEQFF. CDR3 sequence (DNA): TGTGCCAGCTCACCACGACTAGCGGGAGGGCCGAAGGGCAATGAGCAGTTCTTC.

The CDR3, as DNA: TGTGCCAGCAGCTTAGCCGGGACAGATAATTCACCCCTCCACTTT. Translation gives CASSLAGTDNSPLHF. The chain couples TRBV7-8 to TRBJ1-6, with 7 nucleotides matching TRBD1. In germline, CDR1 is SGHVS, CDR2 FQNEAQ. J gave up 5 bases and V 0 bases, and 1 base lay outside the gene matches. This CDR3 has 15 amino acids. The whole variable domain, remainder taken from reference TRBV7-8 and TRBJ1-6, is GAGVSQSPRYKVAKRGQDVALRCDPISGHVSLFWYQQALGQGPEFLTYFQNEAQLDKSGLPSDRFFAERPEGSVSTLKIQRTQQEDSAVYLCASSLAGTDNSPLHFGNGTRLTVT.

This chain joins TRBV25-1 and TRBJ1-2, with unresolved D. From germline, CDR1 is MGHDK and CDR2 SYGVNS. Trimming pared 6 bases from V and 3 bases from J, leaving 5 bases between. The CDR3 is 11 amino acids. The CDR3: CASSRDYGYTF. In DNA form, the CDR3 reads TGTGCCAGCAGCCGGGACTATGGCTACACCTTC.

The V call is TRBV5-1, the J call TRBJ2-4; 7 bases are shared with TRBD2. CDR3 length: 22 residues. V shed 4 bases, J shed 1 base, and the junction held 26 bases outside the gene matches. The germline CDR1 and CDR2 sequences are SGHRS and YFSETQ. The CDR3 nucleotides are TGCGCCAGCAGCCTGGACACGGGGACTACCGCGGGAAAGGGTCGGGCCAAAAACATTCAGTACTTC. This codes for CASSLDTGTTAGKGRAKNIQYF.

This sequence joins TRBV7-6 and TRBJ2-3; D perhaps matches TRBD2 (5 bases). V lost 0 bases, J lost 3 bases, and 10 bases lay in between. CDR1 and CDR2 (germline): SGHVS, FNYEAQ. This CDR3 has 15 amino acids. For the CDR3, the DNA is TGTGCCAGCAGCTTAGCGGGAGTAACAACAGATACGCAGTATTTT. Translation: CASSLAGVTTDTQYF. The full variable domain, in which reference TRBV7-6 and TRBJ2-3 provide the parts outside the CDR3, is GAGVSQSPRYKVTKRGQDVALRCDPISGHVSLYWYRQALGQGPEFLTYFNYEAQQDKSGLPNDRFSAERPEGSISTLTIQRTEQRDSAMYRCASSLAGVTTDTQYFGPGTRLTVL.

V and J are TRBV5-1 and TRBJ1-4; TRBD1 is a possible D gene (5 bases). This CDR3 has 18 residues. Germline loops: CDR1 SGHRS, CDR2 YFSETQ. V lost 0 bases, J lost 9 bases, and 24 bases lay in between. The CDR3 region is CASSLDWAAHTRGQKLFF. CDR3 coding DNA: TGCGCCAGCAGCTTGGATTGGGCGGCACACACGCGGGGACAAAAACTGTTTTTT. Based on the CDR3 plus reference TRBV5-1 and TRBJ1-4, the full variable domain is KAGVTQTPRYLIKTRGQQVTLSCSPISGHRSVSWYQQTPGQGLQFLFEYFSETQRNKGNFPGRFSGRQFSNSRSEMNVSTLELGDSALYLCASSLDWAAHTRGQKLFFGSGTQLSVL.

This clone was recorded only once. V usage is TRBV19 and J usage is TRBJ2-1; D gene ambiguous. The CDR3 has 12 residues. Trimming left V 3 bases short and J 4 bases short, with 4 bases between. Germline V lookup: CDR1 LNHDA, CDR2 SQIVND (reference sequence). The CDR3 DNA reads as TGTGCCAGTAGTATTTATTACAATGAGCAGTTCTTC. It yields the protein CASSIYYNEQFF.

This chain links TRBV30 with TRBJ2-2; D not certain. The V gene's germline CDR1 is GTSNPN and CDR2 SVGIG (reference sequence). The CDR3 totals 16 residues. With 0 bases removed from V and 4 bases from J, the gap between germline ends came to 15 bases. The CDR3 bases are TGTGCCTGGAGTGTACGTGGGCTTTTGGGCACCGGGGAGCTGTTTTTT. Its protein is CAWSVRGLLGTGELFF.

V usage is TRBV28 and J usage is TRBJ1-2, with D hard to call. The CDR3 spans 11 residues. The germline CDR1 and CDR2 sequences are MDHEN and SYDVKM. V lost 11 bases and J lost 6, with 13 bases in between. The CDR3 region is CAALRLDGYTF. The CDR3 coding sequence is TGTGCCGCACTTCGTCTGGATGGCTACACCTTC.

V gene TRBV12-3 or TRBV12-4 combines with J gene TRBJ1-2; D gene ambiguous. V lost 5 bases and J lost 6, with 13 bases in between. The CDR3 is 13 residues long. CDR3 DNA sequence: TGTGCCAGCAGTACCGGCCCGAGGGATGGCTACACCTTC. Its translation: CASSTGPRDGYTF.

The rearrangement uses TRBV28 and TRBJ1-2, with 12 bases identical to TRBD1. CDR1 MDHEN and CDR2 SYDVKM come from the germline V gene. The ends lost 4 bases at V and 5 bases at J; junction bases unmatched: 5. The CDR3 runs to 15 residues. The CDR3: CASSSGQGASYGYTF. In DNA, the CDR3 is TGTGCCAGCAGTTCGGGACAGGGGGCTTCGTATGGCTACACCTTC.

This clone was counted between two and nine times. The chain carries TRBV13 and TRBJ1-6; a possible D gene is TRBD1 (6 bases). The length of the CDR3 is 16 residues. CDR1 PRHDT and CDR2 FYEKMQ come from the germline V gene (reference sequence). Deletions cut 0 bases from V and 7 bases from J, with 13 bases between. The CDR3 region is CASSLGAGEGNSPLHF. The CDR3 DNA reads TGTGCCAGCAGCTTAGGGGCAGGGGAAGGGAATTCACCCCTCCACTTT.

The gene calls are TRBV3-1 (or the pseudogene TRBV3-2) and TRBJ1-2; TRBD1 is a possible D gene (5 bases). The CDR3 loop spans 15 amino acids. Trimming stripped 4 bases from V and 2 bases from J, with 14 bases between. CDR1 is LGHDT, CDR2 YNNKEL, per germline (reference sequence). CDR3 sequence: CASSLRQNSNYGYTF. Written as DNA, the CDR3 is TGTGCCAGCAGCCTCCGACAGAACTCAAACTATGGCTACACCTTC.

The chain combines TRBV9 with TRBJ1-3; D not resolved. Trimming took 0 bases from V and 9 from J, leaving 10 bases between them. Per germline, CDR1 SGDLS and CDR2 YYNGEE. CDR3 size: 13 residues. CDR3 in amino acids: CASSVATGSTIYF. CDR3 bases: TGTGCCAGCAGCGTAGCTACGGGGAGCACCATATATTTT.

This chain connects TRBV2 to TRBJ1-5; D perhaps matches TRBD1 (5 bases). Germline loops: CDR1 SNHLY, CDR2 FYNNEI. The V end lost 4 bases, the J end lost 1 base, and 8 bases lay between the germline ends. This CDR3 has 14 amino acids. The CDR3 is CASSVDRSNQPQHF. Written as DNA, the CDR3 is TGTGCCAGCAGTGTCGACAGAAGCAATCAGCCCCAGCATTTT.

The chain has TRBV6-5 and TRBJ2-7, with 11 bases matching TRBD2. Germline CDR1 is MNHEY and CDR2 is SVGAGI. V lost 7 bases, J lost 6 bases, and 8 bases stayed unmatched. The CDR3 length is 14 residues. CDR3 loop: CASTTSGSSFEQYF. For the CDR3, the DNA is TGTGCCAGCACCACTAGCGGGAGTTCGTTCGAGCAGTACTTC.

This sequence joins TRBV5-5 and TRBJ2-1; TRBD2 matches at 9 bases. The CDR3 consists of 15 residues. Germline-derived CDR1 and CDR2 are SGHKS and YYEKEE (reference sequence). With V trimmed by 1 base and J by 8 bases, 7 bases remained unmatched. The CDR3 is CASSLFAGGRYEQFF. In nucleotides, the CDR3 is TGTGCCAGCAGCTTGTTTGCGGGAGGGAGGTATGAGCAGTTCTTC. Combining the CDR3 with reference TRBV5-5 and TRBJ2-1 gives the whole variable domain DAGVTQSPTHLIKTRGQQVTLRCSPISGHKSVSWYQQVLGQGPQFIFQYYEKEERGRGNFPDRFSARQFPNYSSELNVNALLLGDSALYLCASSLFAGGRYEQFFGPGTRLTVL.

The chain is built from TRBV7-9 and TRBJ1-1; TRBD1 aligns across 7 bases. V trimming: 5 bases; J trimming: 0 bases; junction bases outside the gene matches: 9. The germline V gene encodes CDR1 SEHNR and CDR2 FQNEAQ (reference sequence). The CDR3 totals 16 residues. The CDR3 nucleotides read TGTGCCAGCAGCCGTCTGAGGGGGCAGGTGAACACTGAAGCTTTCTTT. It specifies CASSRLRGQVNTEAFF.